The rows below give T cell receptor beta chains drawn from one sample of a study of early T cells in non-severe SARS-CoV-2 infection. TCRdb re-analysed the 5' RACE reads in MiXCR, keeping a single row per CDR3 protein. The sample contains about 100,000 distinct CDR3 sequences, about 12% of which appear only once. Sequences were obtained from whole blood. These receptors were taken from an adult who was a healthcare worker with PCR-confirmed SARS-CoV-2 infection or an uninfected control (not recorded which). Both conserved end residues are part of each CDR3. The D gene is left open where the match is weak. Clone size is shown for a subset of rows, as once, few, many or a class of expanded clone.

D gene | J gene | clone size | V gene | CDR3 DNA | CDR3 protein
NA | TRBJ2-1 | NA | TRBV14 | TGTGCCAGCAGCCAAGATCTGCTAGCGATAAATGAGCAGTTCTTC | CASSQDLLAINEQFF
TRBD2 | TRBJ2-1 | NA | TRBV7-8 | TGTGCCAGCACCCTAGGGGCTAGCGGGGACAATGAGCAGTTCTTC | CASTLGASGDNEQFF
NA | TRBJ1-2 | NA | TRBV6-6 | TGTGCCAGCAGTCAGAATGACTATGGCTACACCTTC | CASSQNDYGYTF
NA | TRBJ2-1 | NA | TRBV5-1 | TGCGCCAGCAGCTTGGCCGTTAGGGGTCACAATGAGCAGTTCTTC | CASSLAVRGHNEQFF
TRBD1 | TRBJ1-2 | few | TRBV30 | TGTGCCTGGAAGACCGGGACAGGCGATGGCTACACCTTC | CAWKTGTGDGYTF
NA | TRBJ2-1 | few | TRBV5-5 | TGTGCCAGCAGCCCAAACAGGAGCCCCTACAATGAGCAGTTCTTC | CASSPNRSPYNEQFF
NA | TRBJ2-3 | NA | TRBV5-4 | TGTGCCAGCAGCGAAGGGTCCACAGATACGCAGTATTTT | CASSEGSTDTQYF
NA | TRBJ2-7 | many | TRBV11-2 | TGTGCCAGCAGCTTTCACCGAGGGGACTACGAGCAGTACTTC | CASSFHRGDYEQYF
NA | TRBJ2-1 | many | TRBV5-1 | TGCGCCAGCACCATCGAGTTACTCTCCTACAATGAGCAGTTCTTC | CASTIELLSYNEQFF
NA | TRBJ2-7 | NA | TRBV11-3 | TGTGCCAGCAGACAGGGTTCTCTGTCCTCCTACGAGCAGTACTTC | CASRQGSLSSYEQYF
TRBD1 | TRBJ1-1 | many | TRBV30 | TGTGCCTGGAGTCCCTGGACAGGGATGGGGAACACTGAAGCTTTCTTT | CAWSPWTGMGNTEAFF
NA | TRBJ2-3 | few | TRBV24-1 | TGTGCCACCAGTGATTCTTTGGGCTGGACAGATACGCAGTATTTT | CATSDSLGWTDTQYF
NA | TRBJ2-5 | many | TRBV7-2 | TGTGCCAGCAGCCCCCAGGGGCAGCGGAGCGAGACCCAGTACTTC | CASSPQGQRSETQYF
NA | TRBJ2-1 | few | TRBV10-3 | TGTGCCATCAGTGGGTTCAAGGGCCCAAGCAATGAGCAGTTCTTC | CAISGFKGPSNEQFF
NA | TRBJ1-1 | many | TRBV5-6 | TGTGCCAGCAGCCGCCCAACAGTGATGAACACTGAAGCTTTCTTT | CASSRPTVMNTEAFF
TRBD2 | TRBJ2-3 | NA | TRBV29-1 | TGCAGCGTTGTGGGACTAGCCTATGGCACAGATACGCAGTATTTT | CSVVGLAYGTDTQYF
NA | TRBJ2-5 | once | TRBV7-9 | TGTGCCAGCAGCCAAGGTGGGGGAAGGGGAGGCCAAGAGACCCAGTACTTC | CASSQGGGRGGQETQYF
TRBD1 | TRBJ2-1 | few | TRBV24-1 | TGTGCCACCAGTGACCCAACGACAGGGGGCATAAATGAGCAGTTCTTC | CATSDPTTGGINEQFF
TRBD2 | TRBJ2-7 | many | TRBV20-1 | TGCAGTGCCACGGGAGGGTTAGGAAACGAGCAGTACTTC | CSATGGLGNEQYF
TRBD2 | TRBJ2-7 | many | TRBV7-2 | TGTGCCAGCAGCTTACGCGGGAGGGCCGGATACGAGCAGTACTTC | CASSLRGRAGYEQYF
TRBD1 | TRBJ2-2 | many | TRBV29-1 | TGCAGCGTTCGGGACAGGGGTCTCACCGGGGAGCTGTTTTTT | CSVRDRGLTGELFF
NA | TRBJ2-5 | NA | TRBV20-1 | TGCAGTGAATTCCTAACAGGGAAAGAGACCCAGTACTTC | CSEFLTGKETQYF
NA | TRBJ2-5 | NA | TRBV20-1 | TGCAGCGCTCTGAAGGGGAGGGAGACCCAGTACTTC | CSALKGRETQYF
TRBD2 | TRBJ2-1 | many | TRBV9 | TGTGCCAGCAGCCGAGGGACCGGGACTAGCGGGAGAAGCAATGAGCAGTTCTTC | CASSRGTGTSGRSNEQFF
NA | TRBJ1-2 | few | TRBV28 | TGTGCCAGCAGTTTTAAAACCTACACCTTC | CASSFKTYTF
TRBD2 | TRBJ2-5 | few | TRBV6-1 | TGTGCCAGCAGTGAAGTCGCTAGCGGGGTTTACTTC | CASSEVASGVYF
TRBD1 | TRBJ1-3 | few | TRBV6-6 | TGTGCCAGCAGTCCCAGGGGGAGCAACTCTGGAAACACCATATATTTT | CASSPRGSNSGNTIYF
NA | TRBJ1-2 | NA | TRBV6-1 | TGTGCCAGCAGTGAAGGGGGCTTCTATGGCTACACCTTC | CASSEGGFYGYTF
TRBD2 | TRBJ2-1 | few | TRBV9 | TGTGCCAGCAGCGTATCGGCGTGGGGGGGAACCTACAATGAGCAGTTCTTC | CASSVSAWGGTYNEQFF
TRBD1 | TRBJ1-5 | NA | TRBV12-3/TRBV12-4 | TGTGCCAGCAGGACAGGGGGTGAGCCCCAGCATTTT | CASRTGGEPQHF
TRBD2 | TRBJ2-1 | many | TRBV7-9 | TGTGCCAGCAGCCCTAGCGGGGGGGCCTACAATGAGCAGTTCTTC | CASSPSGGAYNEQFF
TRBD2 | TRBJ2-3 | many | TRBV7-9 | TGTGCCAGCAGCTCCCTAGCGGGGACTACTAGCACAGATACGCAGTATTTT | CASSSLAGTTSTDTQYF
NA | TRBJ1-4 | once | TRBV11-3 | TGTGCCAGCACTCCCAATCCAGGATCAACTAATGAAAAACTGTTTTTT | CASTPNPGSTNEKLFF
NA | TRBJ2-1 | NA | TRBV5-1 | TGCGCCAGCAGCTCCCCCGCGGATGAGCAGTTCTTC | CASSSPADEQFF
NA | TRBJ1-3 | few | TRBV7-2 | TGTGCCAGCAGCTTAATTAGGAGGAGCTCTGGAAACACCATATATTTT | CASSLIRRSSGNTIYF
NA | TRBJ2-3 | many | TRBV5-6 | TGTGCCAGCAGTACCGGGGGAACAGATACGCAGTATTTT | CASSTGGTDTQYF
NA | TRBJ2-5 | many | TRBV11-2 | TGTGCCAGCAGCTTAGATCCGGCCCGCCGGGAGACCCAGTACTTC | CASSLDPARRETQYF
NA | TRBJ1-1 | few | TRBV6-2/TRBV6-3 | TGTGCCAGCAGTTATGGGCCGAACACTGAAGCTTTCTTT | CASSYGPNTEAFF
NA | TRBJ2-1 | few | TRBV5-4 | TGTGCCAGCAGCCCGAGGGTAACGGCCTACAATGAGCAGTTCTTC | CASSPRVTAYNEQFF
TRBD2 | TRBJ2-1 | NA | TRBV25-1 | TGTGCCAGCAGTGAAGCTAGCGGGAGATACAATGAGCAGTTCTTC | CASSEASGRYNEQFF
NA | TRBJ1-4 | NA | TRBV12-3/TRBV12-4 | TGTGCCAGCAGCCGGACGACGTGGGAAAAACTGTTTTTT | CASSRTTWEKLFF
TRBD1 | TRBJ2-3 | few | TRBV30 | TGTGCCTGGAGTATCGGGACAGCACACCCCACAGATACGCAGTATTTT | CAWSIGTAHPTDTQYF
NA | TRBJ1-5 | NA | TRBV5-6 | TGTGCCAGCAGCTTGGGACAGTCTGGTCAGCCCCAGCATTTT | CASSLGQSGQPQHF
NA | TRBJ1-3 | many | TRBV11-2 | TGTGCCAGCAGTGAACAGAGCTCTGGAAACACCATATATTTT | CASSEQSSGNTIYF
NA | TRBJ1-2 | few | TRBV7-2 | TGTGCCAGCAGCTTAGGGTTTTCGCTCGGTGGCTACACCTTC | CASSLGFSLGGYTF
TRBD1 | TRBJ2-5 | many | TRBV7-7 | TGTGCTAGCAGCTTAGAGACAGGGGGCAAGTCCCAGTACTTC | CASSLETGGKSQYF
TRBD2 | TRBJ2-3 | many | TRBV10-3 | TGTGCCATCAGCCCCCCGGGAGGGTATACGCAGTATTTT | CAISPPGGYTQYF
NA | TRBJ1-1 | NA | TRBV2 | TGTGCCAGCAGTGAGAGGACCCCTGAAGCTTTCTTT | CASSERTPEAFF
NA | TRBJ2-2 | NA | TRBV7-3 | TGTGCCAGCAGCTACCCTGAGAGAAGGGAGCTGTTTTTT | CASSYPERRELFF
NA | TRBJ1-1 | many | TRBV20-1 | TGCAGTGCTAGAGATCAAGCCAGCGTGAACACTGAAGCTTTCTTT | CSARDQASVNTEAFF
NA | TRBJ1-1 | once | TRBV29-1 | TGCAGCGTTGAAGGGAGGCTGAACACTGAAGCTTTCTTT | CSVEGRLNTEAFF
NA | TRBJ1-1 | few | TRBV7-9 | TGTGCCAGCAGCCGCGCTGAAGCTTTCTTT | CASSRAEAFF
NA | TRBJ2-6 | few | TRBV4-2 | TGTGCCAGCAGCCAAGGGGGGGCAGGTGGGCCTTTCTCTGGGGCCAACGTCCTGACTTTC | CASSQGGAGGPFSGANVLTF